These 26 T cell receptor beta chains came from one sample sequenced in a study of T cell responses to AZD1222 COVID-19 vaccine. Profiled with immunoSEQ multiplex PCR; TCRdb holds only in-frame clones, not every one. The repertoire holds around 120,000 clones, with about 86% as singletons. This material consisted of peripheral blood, taken 28 days after the second AZD1222 dose. The receptors were sampled from an adult who received the AZD1222 COVID-19 vaccine.

Only a few counts were recorded for this clone. V usage is TRBV5-8 and J usage is TRBJ1-4; 8 positions match TRBD1. CDR3 length: 16 residues. CDR1 is SGHTS, CDR2 YDEGEE, per germline. V shed 2 bases and J 7 bases; nucleotides not matched to a gene: 10. CDR3 nucleotides: TGTGCCAGCAGCTTTCTCCAGGGGGCAGGAGGTGAAAAACTGTTTTTT. Translating it yields CASSFLQGAGGEKLFF.

This chain uses TRBV2 with TRBJ2-2, with 7 bases fitting TRBD1. Germline values: CDR1 SNHLY, CDR2 FYNNEI. The trim removed 3 bases at V and 1 base at J, leaving 5 bases unmatched. This CDR3 has 16 residues. The CDR3: CASSETGTLNTGELFF. The CDR3 DNA reads TGTGCCAGCAGTGAGACAGGGACACTGAACACCGGGGAGCTGTTTTTT.

CDR3 loop: CASRDASTDTQYF. The CDR3 nucleotides are TGTGCCAGCCGGGACGCCAGCACAGATACGCAGTATTTT. This chain connects TRBV7-2 to TRBJ2-3; D might be TRBD1 or TRBD2, each matching 5 bases. With 8 bases removed from V and 0 bases from J, the gap between germline ends came to 9 bases. CDR1 and CDR2 (germline): SGHTA, FQGNSA. The CDR3 extends over 13 amino acids.

The CDR3 here is CASSLGGDGYTF. In DNA form, the CDR3 reads TGTGCCAGCAGCTTAGGAGGGGATGGCTACACCTTC. The chain carries TRBV11-2 and TRBJ1-2; tentatively, D is TRBD1 (5 bases). With 1 base removed from V and 6 bases from J, the gap between germline ends came to 6 bases. Germline V CDR1 and CDR2: SGHAT, FQNNGV. CDR3 length: 12 residues.

This chain links TRBV6-2 or TRBV6-3 with TRBJ2-3; unclear D gene. V lost 4 bases, J lost 0 bases, and 8 bases lay in between. Germline-derived CDR1 and CDR2 are MNHEY and SVGEGT. The CDR3 totals 14 residues. The CDR3 protein is CASSLAESTDTQYF. The CDR3 coding sequence is TGTGCCAGCAGTTTAGCAGAAAGCACAGATACGCAGTATTTT.

The chain employs TRBV7-2 and TRBJ2-1; 11 bases map to TRBD2. V lost 5 bases and J lost 13; bases outside the gene matches: 10. Germline V CDR1 and CDR2: SGHTA, FQGNSA. The CDR3 has 14 residues. This CDR3 is CASSVRSSGGLQFF. The CDR3 DNA follows: TGTGCCAGCAGCGTAAGGTCTAGCGGGGGGCTCCAGTTCTTC. The full variable domain, completed using reference TRBV7-2 and TRBJ2-1, is GAGVSQSPSNKVTEKGKDVELRCDPISGHTALYWYRQSLGQGLEFLIYFQGNSAPDKSGLPSDRFSAERTGGSVSTLTIQRTQQEDSAVYLCASSVRSSGGLQFFGPGTRLTVL.

J is TRBJ2-3 and V is TRBV9; unclear D gene. CDR3 length equals 16 residues. The ends were cut back, 0 bases at V and 0 bases at J, with 11 bases in the middle. Germline lookup yields CDR1 SGDLS and CDR2 YYNGEE. In DNA, the CDR3 is TGTGCCAGCAGCGTAGATCTGTCTCACAGCACAGATACGCAGTATTTT. This encodes CASSVDLSHSTDTQYF.

The V call is TRBV7-2, the J call TRBJ1-1, with TRBD1 matching 9 bases. V trimming: 5 bases; J trimming: 7 bases; junction bases outside the gene matches: 11. Germline V CDR1 and CDR2: SGHTA, FQGNSA. The CDR3 is 15 residues long. The CDR3 nucleotides are TGTGCCAGCAGCCCTCAGTGGGGACAGGGTATTGAAGCTTTCTTT. Translated: CASSPQWGQGIEAFF.

The chain recombines TRBV21-1 with TRBJ2-7; the DNA was not compared with TRBD1, the D call given in the table. TRBV21-1 is annotated as a pseudogene. The CDR3 is 13 residues long. This CDR3 reads CASRRTVAKKQYF. The CDR3 DNA follows: TGTGCCAGCAGACGGACAGTCGCTAAGAAGCAGTACTTC.

The table lists this clone with a few counts. This rearrangement joins TRBV2 to TRBJ1-4, with D perhaps matching TRBD1 (6 bases). This CDR3 is 15 amino acids long. CDR1 is SNHLY and CDR2 is FYNNEI in the germline V gene. Between the trimmed V and J ends, which lost 5 bases and 3 bases, there was a span of 13 bases. CDR3 sequence: CASSLPGAANEKLFF. In nucleotides, the CDR3 is TGTGCCAGCAGTCTCCCAGGGGCGGCTAATGAAAAACTGTTTTTT.

The V call is TRBV18, the J call TRBJ2-5, with D possibly being TRBD1 (6 bases). Between the trimmed V and J ends, which lost 3 bases and 2 bases, there was a span of 16 bases. The germline CDR1 and CDR2 sequences are KGHSH and LQKENI. The CDR3 runs to 16 residues. CDR3 DNA sequence: TGTGCCAGCTCACCCTACCCACCGGACAGACAAGAGACCCAGTACTTC. It encodes CASSPYPPDRQETQYF. Combining the CDR3 with reference TRBV18 and TRBJ2-5 gives the whole variable domain NAGVMQNPRHLVRRRGQEARLRCSPMKGHSHVYWYRQLPEEGLKFMVYLQKENIIDESGMPKERFSAEFPKEGPSILRIQQVVRGDSAAYFCASSPYPPDRQETQYFGPGTRLLVL.

The rearrangement joins TRBV7-3 to TRBJ2-2; no reliable D call. Germline V gives CDR1 SGHTA, CDR2 FQGTGA. The CDR3 contains 14 residues. Trimming removed 0 bases from V and 4 bases from J, with 6 bases in between. CDR3 in DNA: TGTGCCAGCAGCTTAACGCCCGGCACCGGGGAGCTGTTTTTT. It is translated as CASSLTPGTGELFF.

This chain joins TRBV30 and TRBJ2-5; possibly TRBD1 for D (6 bases). The ends were cut back, 5 bases at V and 4 bases at J, with 11 bases in the middle. This CDR3 spans 12 amino acids. From germline, CDR1 is GTSNPN and CDR2 SVGIG (reference sequence). In DNA, the CDR3 is TGTGCCTGGGCAGGGGTAAGAGAGACCCAGTACTTC. Its protein is CAWAGVRETQYF.

The J gene is TRBJ2-1, the V gene TRBV28; possible D gene TRBD1, 6 bases. This CDR3 has 14 residues. The germline V and J ends were trimmed by 2 bases and 10 bases, with 15 bases remaining between them. Germline V gives CDR1 MDHEN, CDR2 SYDVKM. CDR3 coding DNA: TGTGCCAGCAGTTTACCCCCACAGGGTGAGGAGCAGTTCTTC. This sequence encodes CASSLPPQGEEQFF.

The chain recombines TRBV28 with TRBJ1-2, with 9 bases that match TRBD1. Germline-derived CDR1 and CDR2 are MDHEN and SYDVKM. V shed 5 bases and J 0 bases; nucleotides not matched to a gene: 10. CDR3 size: 17 residues. In nucleotides, the CDR3 is TGTGCCAGCAGTACCGGGACAGGGATAGGAGCTAACTATGGCTACACCTTC. This translates into CASSTGTGIGANYGYTF.

V and J are TRBV6-4 and TRBJ1-5; tentative D call: TRBD1 (5 bases). The V and J ends lost 3 bases and 9 bases respectively, with 12 bases between them. Germline-derived CDR1 and CDR2 are MRHNA and SNTAGT. The CDR3 loop spans 13 amino acids. The CDR3 coding sequence is TGTGCCAGCAGTGAGGGCGACAGTTTGCCCCAGCATTTT. Translation gives CASSEGDSLPQHF.

The V and J genes are TRBV6-5 and TRBJ1-4; D not certain. This CDR3 has 11 amino acids. Trimming pared 7 bases from V and 12 bases from J, leaving 12 bases between. Germline V lookup: CDR1 MNHEY, CDR2 SVGAGI. CDR3 in amino acids: CASTNRKELFF. Here the CDR3 DNA reads TGTGCCAGCACCAACCGGAAGGAACTGTTTTTT.

The V and J genes are TRBV19 and TRBJ1-2, with a possible D match to TRBD1 (5 bases). The CDR3 length is 14 residues. The germline V gene encodes CDR1 LNHDA and CDR2 SQIVND (reference sequence). Trimming took off 4 bases at V and 12 bases at J, with 21 bases between the two ends. The DNA for the CDR3 is TGTGCCAGTAGTACTTCGGACACATGGCAGAAAAACACCTTC. Residues: CASSTSDTWQKNTF.

The rearrangement joins TRBV19 to TRBJ1-4; 9 nucleotides agree with TRBD1. The junction had 10 bases not matched to a gene; V was cut back by 6 bases and J by 5 bases. This CDR3 is built from 16 residues. Germline values: CDR1 LNHDA, CDR2 SQIVND (reference sequence). The CDR3 protein is CASRPGQGQRNEKLFF. The DNA for the CDR3 is TGTGCCAGTAGACCGGGACAGGGTCAAAGGAATGAAAAACTGTTTTTT.

This clone has a single count. The rearrangement links TRBV7-8 to TRBJ1-5; D uncertain. Germline loops: CDR1 SGHVS, CDR2 FQNEAQ. With 5 bases removed from V and 6 bases from J, the gap between germline ends came to 11 bases. The CDR3 loop spans 13 amino acids. The CDR3, as DNA: TGTGCCAGCAGCACGTACTTAGGTCAGCCCCAGCATTTT. This gives the protein CASSTYLGQPQHF.

The chain employs TRBV19 and TRBJ1-4, with D unresolved. Trimming removed 5 bases from V and 4 bases from J, with 14 bases in between. The germline V gene has CDR1 LNHDA and CDR2 SQIVND (reference sequence). The CDR3 length is 15 residues. The CDR3 spells CASSLRTSYNEKLFF. In nucleotides, the CDR3 is TGTGCCAGTAGTCTACGGACCAGCTATAATGAAAAACTGTTTTTT.

This clone was observed a few times. The genes are TRBV7-2 and TRBJ1-2, with a weak D call TRBD1 (6 bases). The CDR3 is 14 amino acids. The germline gives CDR1 SGHTA, CDR2 FQGNSA. Trimming cost V 5 bases and J 6 bases, with 16 bases left between them. This chain's CDR3 is CASSPDTGRNGYTF. The CDR3 DNA is TGTGCCAGCAGCCCCGACACAGGGAGAAATGGCTACACCTTC. Combining the CDR3 with reference TRBV7-2 and TRBJ1-2 gives the whole variable domain GAGVSQSPSNKVTEKGKDVELRCDPISGHTALYWYRQSLGQGLEFLIYFQGNSAPDKSGLPSDRFSAERTGGSVSTLTIQRTQQEDSAVYLCASSPDTGRNGYTFGSGTRLTVV.

V usage is TRBV9 and J usage is TRBJ1-1; no clear D gene. Germline V gene sequence: CDR1 SGDLS, CDR2 YYNGEE. This CDR3 region has 14 residues. The germline V and J ends were trimmed by 1 base and 0 bases, with 7 bases remaining between them. CDR3 sequence: CASSVTPMNTEAFF. CDR3 nucleotide sequence: TGTGCCAGCAGCGTAACGCCTATGAACACTGAAGCTTTCTTT.

The J gene is TRBJ1-2, the V gene TRBV7-2; the D is unclear. The CDR3 consists of 12 residues. V was pared by 1 base and J by 3 bases, with 3 bases between. Germline V gene lookup returns CDR1 SGHTA and CDR2 FQGNSA. The CDR3 sequence is CASSLGYYGYTF. The CDR3 DNA is TGTGCCAGCAGCTTAGGGTACTATGGCTACACCTTC.

A word on this clone: The junction and the germline gene differ at one end; a read error may be behind it. This chain joins TRBV24-1 and TRBJ2-2, with 12 bases that match TRBD1. This CDR3 comprises 17 residues. Germline assignment: CDR1 KGHDR and CDR2 SFDVKD. The CDR3 region is CATSAPGQGASYRGAVF. The CDR3, as DNA: TGTGCCACCAGTGCCCCGGGACAGGGGGCTTCATACCGGGGAGCTGTTTTT.

The chain combines TRBV7-2 with TRBJ2-4; D is unresolved. The CDR3 runs 14 residues. Germline CDR1 and CDR2: SGHTA and FQGNSA. The V end lost 5 bases, the J end lost 0 bases, and 8 bases lay between the germline ends. The CDR3 DNA sequence: TGTGCCAGCAGCCCTCAGGTAGCCAAAAACATTCAGTACTTC. Translated, it gives CASSPQVAKNIQYF.